These 10 T cell receptor beta chains share one sample of origin, sequenced in a study of T cells in Graves' hyperthyroidism and ophthalmopathy. From RNA transcripts, TCR beta CDR3 regions were amplified. A first-round RT-PCR of the TCR CDR3 used the HTBI primer set. TCRdb reanalysed the multiplex PCR reads using MiXCR and keeps one entry per CDR3 protein. In the table there are roughly 580,000 distinct CDR3 sequences, roughly 14% of which are singletons. Input material: blood. These receptors were taken from a woman in her twenties or thirties with Graves' hyperthyroidism that later progressed to Graves' ophthalmopathy.

Turning to this clonotype: This may be a read error: a much more frequent sequence differs by one nucleotide. This chain joins TRBV27 and TRBJ1-1; 8 bases align to TRBD1. The CDR3 is 14 amino acids. Unmatched junction bases numbered 6, after V lost 7 bases and J lost 2 bases. Per the germline V gene, CDR1 is MNHEY and CDR2 is SMNVEV (reference sequence). The CDR3 bases are TGTGCCAGCAACTACAGGGGGAGCAACACTGAAGCTTTCTTT. Protein product: CASNYRGSNTEAFF.

This clonotype occurred many times. The chain carries TRBV24-1 and TRBJ2-1, with 8 bases that match TRBD2. Per germline, CDR1 KGHDR and CDR2 SFDVKD. The CDR3 runs to 14 residues. The ends lost 4 bases at V and 8 bases at J; junction bases unmatched: 6. CDR3 region: CATSDPGGEDEQFF. CDR3 DNA sequence: TGTGCCACCAGTGACCCCGGGGGGGAAGATGAGCAGTTCTTC.

This clonotype was seen ten or more times. CDR3 loop: CAISVEGGYGYTF. The CDR3 DNA is TGTGCCATCAGTGTGGAGGGCGGCTATGGCTACACCTTC. The gene calls are TRBV10-3 and TRBJ1-2; D remains unclear. Looked up from germline, CDR1 is ENHRY and CDR2 is SYGVKD. The CDR3 runs 13 residues. Trimming took 4 bases from V and 4 from J, leaving 10 bases between them.

This clonotype was observed many times. The chain combines TRBV29-1 with TRBJ1-4; 7 bases line up with TRBD1. The CDR3 has 15 residues. Germline V gives CDR1 SQVTM, CDR2 ANQGSEA. Trimming removed 4 bases from V and 3 bases from J; junction bases left unmatched: 8. The CDR3: CSVGLKGAANEKLFF. The CDR3 region has the DNA TGCAGCGTTGGCCTCAAGGGGGCGGCTAATGAAAAACTGTTTTTT.

The V call is TRBV6-2 or TRBV6-3, the J call TRBJ2-3; no firm D call. This CDR3 comprises 10 residues. Trimming pared 6 bases from V and 5 bases from J, leaving 3 bases between. The germline gives CDR1 MNHEY, CDR2 SVGEGT. CDR3 sequence: CASSEDTQYF. The DNA of the CDR3 is TGTGCCAGCAGCGAAGATACGCAGTATTTT.

For this clonotype: This may come from a read error, since a much larger clone is one base off. This chain connects TRBV28 to TRBJ2-2; the D gene is possibly TRBD2 (5 bases). The V and J ends lost 3 bases and 13 bases respectively, with 12 bases between them. CDR1 and CDR2 from the germline V gene are MDHEN and SYDVKM. This CDR3 has 12 amino acids. The CDR3 is CASSLAEGGLFF. CDR3 nucleotides: TGTGCCAGCAGTTTGGCCGAGGGCGGGCTGTTTTTT.

Ten or more counts support this clonotype. The chain has TRBV30 and TRBJ1-1; no firm D call. V lost 4 bases to trimming and J lost 10 bases, with 10 bases between them. The CDR3 runs to 10 residues. Germline V CDR1 and CDR2: GTSNPN, SVGIG (reference sequence). CDR3 nucleotides: TGTGCCTGGATCGGGCTGGCAGCTTTCTTT. Translated: CAWIGLAAFF.

This clonotype was seen just once. The genes are TRBV2 and TRBJ2-2, with 10 nucleotides matching TRBD2. V was pared by 3 bases and J by 2 bases, with 6 bases of the junction left unmatched. CDR1 is SNHLY and CDR2 is FYNNEI in the germline V gene. The length of the CDR3 is 17 residues. For the CDR3, the DNA is TGTGCCAGCAGTGATCAGCTAGCGGGAGTTAACACCGGGGAGCTGTTTTTT. Its translation: CASSDQLAGVNTGELFF.

J is TRBJ2-7 and V is TRBV20-1; D not certain. Trimming left V 3 bases short and J 3 bases short, with 12 bases between. Germline V CDR1 and CDR2: DFQATT, SNEGSKA (reference sequence). There are 13 residues in the CDR3. This chain's CDR3 is CSARVGFLYEQYF. CDR3 in DNA: TGCAGTGCTAGGGTCGGGTTTCTCTACGAGCAGTACTTC.

The V and J genes are TRBV5-1 and TRBJ2-1, with 16 bases aligning to TRBD2. Unmatched junction bases numbered 6, after V lost 6 bases and J lost 0 bases. The CDR3 totals 18 residues. Germline assignment: CDR1 SGHRS and CDR2 YFSETQ. CDR3 nucleotides: TGCGCCAGCAATCTGGGGACTAGCGGGAGGGCCTCCTACAATGAGCAGTTCTTC. Amino acids: CASNLGTSGRASYNEQFF.